This TCR beta chain is from a study of blood T cell repertoires in COVID-19. Here immunoSEQ multiplex PCR was the method, and the copy in TCRdb shows in-frame clones only, minus some. The repertoire holds roughly 98,000 clones, with 70% to 85% as singletons. Germline assignment: CDR1 KGHDR and CDR2 SFDVKD. The trim removed 3 bases at V and 5 bases at J, leaving 9 bases unmatched. CDR3 size: 16 residues. The sample comprised peripheral blood. The chain combines TRBV24-1 with TRBJ2-5, with 9 bases fitting TRBD2. This TCR was recovered from a man between 65 and 85 years old with active or convalescent COVID-19. The CDR3 region is CATSDPVRGGGETQYF. The CDR3 coding sequence is TGTGCCACCAGTGATCCCGTGCGGGGGGGAGGGGAGACCCAGTACTTC.